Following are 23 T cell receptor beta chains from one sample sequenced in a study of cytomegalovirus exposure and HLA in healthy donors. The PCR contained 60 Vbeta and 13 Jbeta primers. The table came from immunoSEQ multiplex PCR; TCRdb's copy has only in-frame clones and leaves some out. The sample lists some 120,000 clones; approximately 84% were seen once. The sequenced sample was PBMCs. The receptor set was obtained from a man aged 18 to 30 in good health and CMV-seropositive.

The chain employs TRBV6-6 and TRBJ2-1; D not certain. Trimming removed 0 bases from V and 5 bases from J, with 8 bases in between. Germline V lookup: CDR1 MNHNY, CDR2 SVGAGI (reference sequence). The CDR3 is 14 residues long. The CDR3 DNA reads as TGTGCCAGCAGTTACTCGACCGGAGACAATGAGCAGTTCTTC. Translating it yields CASSYSTGDNEQFF.

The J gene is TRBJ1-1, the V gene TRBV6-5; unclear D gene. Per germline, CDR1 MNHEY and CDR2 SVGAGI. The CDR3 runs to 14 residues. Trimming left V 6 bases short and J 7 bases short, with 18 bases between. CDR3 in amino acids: CASRRGSSVNEAFF. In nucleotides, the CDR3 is TGTGCCAGCAGGAGAGGGTCCTCTGTAAATGAAGCTTTCTTT.

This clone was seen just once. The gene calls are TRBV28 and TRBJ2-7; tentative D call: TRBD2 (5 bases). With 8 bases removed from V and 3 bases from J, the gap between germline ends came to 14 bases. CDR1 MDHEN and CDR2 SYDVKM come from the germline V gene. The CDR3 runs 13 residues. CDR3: CASLRTLRYEQYF. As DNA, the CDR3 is TGTGCCAGCCTAAGGACTCTTCGCTACGAGCAGTACTTC.

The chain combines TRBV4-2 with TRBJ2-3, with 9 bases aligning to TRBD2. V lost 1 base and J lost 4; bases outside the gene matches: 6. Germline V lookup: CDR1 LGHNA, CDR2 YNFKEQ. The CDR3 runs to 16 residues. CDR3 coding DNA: TGTGCCAGCAGCCAAGGAGCGGGAGGACCTGCAGATACGCAGTATTTT. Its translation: CASSQGAGGPADTQYF.

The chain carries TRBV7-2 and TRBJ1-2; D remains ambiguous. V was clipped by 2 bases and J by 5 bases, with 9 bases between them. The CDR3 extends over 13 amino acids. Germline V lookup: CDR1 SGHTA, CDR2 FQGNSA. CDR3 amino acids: CASSLIHSYGYTF. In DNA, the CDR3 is TGTGCCAGCAGCTTAATCCACTCTTATGGCTACACCTTC.

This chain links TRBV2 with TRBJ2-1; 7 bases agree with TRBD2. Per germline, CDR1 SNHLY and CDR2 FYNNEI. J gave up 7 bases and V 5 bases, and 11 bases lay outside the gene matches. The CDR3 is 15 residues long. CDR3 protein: CASSPSGVGRNEQFF. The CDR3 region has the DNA TGTGCCAGCAGTCCTAGCGGAGTGGGACGGAATGAGCAGTTCTTC. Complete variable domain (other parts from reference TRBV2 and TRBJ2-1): EPEVTQTPSHQVTQMGQEVILRCVPISNHLYFYWYRQILGQKVEFLVSFYNNEISEKSEIFDDQFSVERPDGSNFTLKIRSTKLEDSAMYFCASSPSGVGRNEQFFGPGTRLTVL.

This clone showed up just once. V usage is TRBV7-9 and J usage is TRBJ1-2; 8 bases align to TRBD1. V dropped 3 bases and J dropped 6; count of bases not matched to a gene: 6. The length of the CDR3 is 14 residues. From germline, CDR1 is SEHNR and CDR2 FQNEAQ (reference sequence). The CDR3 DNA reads TGTGCCAGCAGCTTCGACGGACAGGGAGATGGCTACACCTTC. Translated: CASSFDGQGDGYTF. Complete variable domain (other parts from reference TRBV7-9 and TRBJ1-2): DTGVSQNPRHKITKRGQNVTFRCDPISEHNRLYWYRQTLGQGPEFLTYFQNEAQLEKSRLLSDRFSAERPKGSFSTLEIQRTEQGDSAMYLCASSFDGQGDGYTFGSGTRLTVV.

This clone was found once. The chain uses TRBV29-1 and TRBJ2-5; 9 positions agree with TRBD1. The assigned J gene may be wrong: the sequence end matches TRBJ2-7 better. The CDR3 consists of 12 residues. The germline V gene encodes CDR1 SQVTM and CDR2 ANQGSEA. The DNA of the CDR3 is TGCAGCGTAGGGGACAGGGCTTACGAGCAGTACTTC. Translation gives CSVGDRAYEQYF.

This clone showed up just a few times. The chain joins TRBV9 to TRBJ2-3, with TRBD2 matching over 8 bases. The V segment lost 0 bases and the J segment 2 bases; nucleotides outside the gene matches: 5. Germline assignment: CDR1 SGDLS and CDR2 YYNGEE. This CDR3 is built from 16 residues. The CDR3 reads CASSVGGAGVTDTQYF. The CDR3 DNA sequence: TGTGCCAGCAGCGTAGGGGGAGCGGGAGTCACAGATACGCAGTATTTT.

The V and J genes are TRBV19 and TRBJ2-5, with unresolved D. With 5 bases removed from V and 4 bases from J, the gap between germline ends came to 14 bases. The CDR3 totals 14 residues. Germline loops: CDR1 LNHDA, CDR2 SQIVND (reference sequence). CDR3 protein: CASSPLGQIETQYF. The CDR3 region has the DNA TGTGCCAGTAGTCCCCTTGGGCAGATAGAGACCCAGTACTTC.

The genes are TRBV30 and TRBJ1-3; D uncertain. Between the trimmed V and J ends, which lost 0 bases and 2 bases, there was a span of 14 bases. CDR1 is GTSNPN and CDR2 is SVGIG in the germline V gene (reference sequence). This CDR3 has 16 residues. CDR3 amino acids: CAWSVRGNVPGNTIYF. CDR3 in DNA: TGTGCCTGGAGTGTACGAGGAAACGTACCTGGAAACACCATATATTTT.

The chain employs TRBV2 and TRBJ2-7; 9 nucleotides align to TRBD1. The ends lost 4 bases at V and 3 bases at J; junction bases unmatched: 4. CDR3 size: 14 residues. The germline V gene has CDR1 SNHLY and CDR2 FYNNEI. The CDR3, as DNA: TGTGCCAGCAGTGGCGCGACAGGGGGCTACGAGCAGTACTTC. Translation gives CASSGATGGYEQYF.

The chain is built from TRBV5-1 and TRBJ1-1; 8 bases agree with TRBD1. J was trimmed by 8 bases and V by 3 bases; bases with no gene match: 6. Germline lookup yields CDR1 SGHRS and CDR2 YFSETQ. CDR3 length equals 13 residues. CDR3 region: CASSSGQGGEAFF. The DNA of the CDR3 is TGCGCCAGCAGCTCAGGACAGGGTGGAGAAGCTTTCTTT.

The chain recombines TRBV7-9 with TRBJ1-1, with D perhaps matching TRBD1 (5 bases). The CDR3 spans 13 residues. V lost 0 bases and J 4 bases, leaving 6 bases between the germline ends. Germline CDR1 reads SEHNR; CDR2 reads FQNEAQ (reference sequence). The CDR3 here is CASSLAGVTEAFF. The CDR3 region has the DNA TGTGCCAGCAGCTTAGCAGGGGTCACTGAAGCTTTCTTT.

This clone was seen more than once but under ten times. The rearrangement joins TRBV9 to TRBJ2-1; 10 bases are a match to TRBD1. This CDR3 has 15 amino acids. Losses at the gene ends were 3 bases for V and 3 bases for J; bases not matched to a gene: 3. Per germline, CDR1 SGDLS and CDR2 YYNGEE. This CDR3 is CASSAGTGVYNEQFF. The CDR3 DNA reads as TGTGCCAGCAGCGCCGGGACAGGGGTCTACAATGAGCAGTTCTTC.

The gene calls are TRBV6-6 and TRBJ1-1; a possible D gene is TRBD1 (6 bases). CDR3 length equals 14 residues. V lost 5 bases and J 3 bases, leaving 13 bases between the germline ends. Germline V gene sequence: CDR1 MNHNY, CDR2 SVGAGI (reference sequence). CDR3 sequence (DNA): TGTGCCAGCAGTAAAGGACAGCAATACACTGAAGCTTTCTTT. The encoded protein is CASSKGQQYTEAFF.

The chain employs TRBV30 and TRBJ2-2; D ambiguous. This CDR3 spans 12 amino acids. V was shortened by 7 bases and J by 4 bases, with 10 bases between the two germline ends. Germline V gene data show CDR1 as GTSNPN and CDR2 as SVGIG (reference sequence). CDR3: CASASSTGELFF. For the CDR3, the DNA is TGTGCCTCCGCTAGTAGCACCGGGGAGCTGTTTTTT.

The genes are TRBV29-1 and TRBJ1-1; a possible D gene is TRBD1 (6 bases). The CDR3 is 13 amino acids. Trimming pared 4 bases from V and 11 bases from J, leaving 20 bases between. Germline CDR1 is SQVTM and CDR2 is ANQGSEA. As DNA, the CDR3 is TGCAGCGTTGGAAATGGGTTCGGGGGGCAGGCTTTCTTT. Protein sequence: CSVGNGFGGQAFF.

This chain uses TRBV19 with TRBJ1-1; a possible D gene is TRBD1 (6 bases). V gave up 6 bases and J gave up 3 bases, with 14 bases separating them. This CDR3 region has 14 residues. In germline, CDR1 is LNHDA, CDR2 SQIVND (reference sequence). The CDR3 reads CASSQQGRDTEAFF. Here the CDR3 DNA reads TGTGCCAGTAGCCAACAGGGCCGTGACACTGAAGCTTTCTTT. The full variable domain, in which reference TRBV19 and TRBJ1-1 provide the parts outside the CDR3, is DGGITQSPKYLFRKEGQNVTLSCEQNLNHDAMYWYRQDPGQGLRLIYYSQIVNDFQKGDIAEGYSVSREKKESFPLTVTSAQKNPTAFYLCASSQQGRDTEAFFGQGTRLTVV.

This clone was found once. Here the CDR3 reads CASSFLGSGSDNEQFF. Here the CDR3 DNA reads TGCGCCAGCAGCTTTTTGGGTAGCGGGAGCGATAATGAGCAGTTCTTC. The rearrangement joins TRBV5-1 to TRBJ2-1; 9 bases map to TRBD2. The V gene end was trimmed by 2 bases and the J gene end by 7 bases; junction bases not matched to a gene: 10. CDR1 SGHRS and CDR2 YFSETQ come from the germline V gene. The CDR3 is made up of 16 amino acids.

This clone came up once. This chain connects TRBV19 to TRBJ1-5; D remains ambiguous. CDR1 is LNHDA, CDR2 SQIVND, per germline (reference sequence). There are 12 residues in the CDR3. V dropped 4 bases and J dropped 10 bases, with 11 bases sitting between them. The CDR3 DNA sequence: TGTGCCAGTAGTACGTTCCCTAGTCCCCAGCATTTT. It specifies CASSTFPSPQHF.

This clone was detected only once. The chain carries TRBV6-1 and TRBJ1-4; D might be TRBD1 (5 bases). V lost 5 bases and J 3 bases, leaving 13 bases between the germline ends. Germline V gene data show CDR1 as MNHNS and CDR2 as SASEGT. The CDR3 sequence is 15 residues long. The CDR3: CASSQAGGANEKLFF. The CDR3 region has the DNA TGTGCCAGCAGTCAGGCCGGGGGGGCTAATGAAAAACTGTTTTTT.

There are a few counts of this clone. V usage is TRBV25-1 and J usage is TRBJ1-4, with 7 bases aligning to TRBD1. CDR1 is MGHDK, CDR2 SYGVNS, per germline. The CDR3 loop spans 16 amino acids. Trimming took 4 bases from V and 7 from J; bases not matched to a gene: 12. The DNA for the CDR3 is TGTGCCAGCAGTGGCCTTGACAGGGATGTTGGTGAAAAACTGTTTTTT. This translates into CASSGLDRDVGEKLFF.